Here is one TCR beta chain with its context. This entry is derived from a study of human T cells and chemical hapten exposure. Time point defined: patch test 2, 6 weeks after DPC sensitization. Stated treatment: therapeutic diphenylcyclopropenone sensitization with weekly scalp DPC. Using its own MiXCR run on the RACE reads, TCRdb lists one record per CDR3 protein. The data contain about 82,000 distinct CDR3 sequences, 6.5% to 8.5% of them singletons. The specimen comprised whole blood, sampled in connection with sensitization to the hapten diphenylcyclopropenone (DPC). This sequence originates from a woman in her twenties or thirties with alopecia areata. Some clones in this sample may be carry-over from other donors' samples.

The CDR3 DNA sequence: TGTGCCAGCAGCCCTTGGACTAGCTCCTACGAGCAGTACTTC. Translation: CASSPWTSSYEQYF. The V gene is TRBV7-2, the J gene TRBJ2-7, with TRBD2 matching 7 bases. V was pared by 5 bases and J by 0 bases, with 4 bases of the junction left unmatched. The CDR3 is 14 residues long. Germline V CDR1 and CDR2: SGHTA, FQGNSA.